This T cell receptor (beta chain) derives from a study of regulatory and conventional T cells in RAG deficiency. This table comes from immunoSEQ multiplex PCR, and its TCRdb copy is limited to in-frame clones, with some not included. The table includes fewer than 4,000 clones, around 94% detected once. With respect to this clone: Its antigen is unknown.

Genomic DNA came from blood regulatory T cells gated CD4+ CD25-high CD127-low. Overall study results and limits: Shorter CDR3s in all patient subsets; >85% Treg-Tconv overlap in Omenn. Control T-cell subsets had markedly higher Shannon entropy and lower Simpson indices than RAG-deficient patients. Compared with controls, unique Treg TCR beta sequences dropped around 110-fold in Omenn syndrome and CID/AS.

The V end was cut by 0 bases, the J end by 3 bases, with 12 bases between. This CDR3 is 16 amino acids long. CDR1 and CDR2 (germline): MGHRA, YSYEKL. The sample was also linked to a second study, of regulatory T cells. From that report: Amplification used 52 TRBV primers and 13 TRBJ primers. Skewed V and J usage and few unique V-J pairs marked patient repertoires, most in Tregs.

The sample was CD4+ Tregs sorted from blood. The rearrangement links TRBV4-1 to TRBJ1-5, with D maybe TRBD1 (5 bases). This sequence originates from a human donor in good health. In nucleotides, the CDR3 is TGCGCCAGCAGCCAAGAAAGGGGCCGGGTCAATCAGCCCCAGCATTTT. This sequence encodes CASSQERGRVNQPQHF.